A single sample gave rise to the 5 T cell receptor beta chains below, sequenced in a study of fetal regulatory T cell absence and autoimmunity. Some clones are missing from TCRdb's copy, which holds only in-frame ones; the method was immunoSEQ multiplex PCR. The table shows roughly 95,000 clones, with about three quarters occurring only once. The sequencing input was pancreas tissue. The receptors were gathered from a male donor with IPEX syndrome.

The rearrangement joins TRBV19 to TRBJ1-2; D unresolved. V gave up 0 bases and J gave up 0 bases, with 11 bases separating them. Germline values: CDR1 LNHDA, CDR2 SQIVND (reference sequence). CDR3 length: 16 residues. The CDR3 here is CASSIDQTWSNYGYTF. Written as DNA, the CDR3 is TGTGCCAGTAGTATAGATCAGACGTGGTCTAACTATGGCTACACCTTC.

The genes are TRBV9 and TRBJ1-5; TRBD1 is a possible D gene (6 bases). V lost 1 base, J lost 4 bases, and 12 bases lay in between. The CDR3 covers 15 residues. CDR1 is SGDLS, CDR2 YYNGEE, per germline. The DNA of the CDR3 is TGTGCCAGCAGCGTAACTGCAGGGGCTAATCAGCCCCAGCATTTT. Amino acids: CASSVTAGANQPQHF.

The chain employs TRBV6-6 and TRBJ2-7, with D maybe TRBD2 (6 bases). Trimming took off 0 bases at V and 3 bases at J, with 9 bases between the two ends. There are 14 residues in the CDR3. The germline V gene has CDR1 MNHNY and CDR2 SVGAGI (reference sequence). The CDR3 spells CASSYSRDHYEQYF. The CDR3 DNA sequence: TGTGCCAGCAGTTACTCGCGGGACCACTACGAGCAGTACTTC.

The V gene is TRBV9, the J gene TRBJ2-7, with 9 bases aligning to TRBD1. Germline CDR1 is SGDLS and CDR2 is YYNGEE. The ends lost 2 bases at V and 4 bases at J; junction bases unmatched: 4. The CDR3 runs to 14 residues. The CDR3 DNA reads as TGTGCCAGCAGCGTGGGACAGGGCCCTTACGAGCAGTACTTC. Amino acid sequence: CASSVGQGPYEQYF.

The chain is built from TRBV5-4 and TRBJ2-3; TRBD1 matches at 7 bases. The V gene end was trimmed by 2 bases and the J gene end by 5 bases; junction bases not matched to a gene: 5. Germline values: CDR1 SGHNT, CDR2 YYREEE (reference sequence). The CDR3 consists of 14 residues. CDR3 protein: CASSFRDRKDTQYF. As DNA, the CDR3 is TGTGCCAGCAGCTTCCGGGACAGAAAAGATACGCAGTATTTT. The full variable domain, completed using reference TRBV5-4 and TRBJ2-3, is ETGVTQSPTHLIKTRGQQVTLRCSSQSGHNTVSWYQQALGQGPQFIFQYYREEENGRGNFPPRFSGLQFPNYSSELNVNALELDDSALYLCASSFRDRKDTQYFGPGTRLTVL.